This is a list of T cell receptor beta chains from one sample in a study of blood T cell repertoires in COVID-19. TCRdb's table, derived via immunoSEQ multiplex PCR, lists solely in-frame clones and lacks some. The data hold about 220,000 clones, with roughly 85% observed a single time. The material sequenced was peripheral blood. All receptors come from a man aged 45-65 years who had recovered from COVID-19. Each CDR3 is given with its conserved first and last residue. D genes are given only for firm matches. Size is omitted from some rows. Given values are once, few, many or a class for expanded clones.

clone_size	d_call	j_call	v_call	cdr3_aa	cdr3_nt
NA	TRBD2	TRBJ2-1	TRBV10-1	CASSGGLAGSYNEQFF	TGCGCCAGCAGTGGGGGGCTAGCGGGGTCCTACAATGAGCAGTTCTTC
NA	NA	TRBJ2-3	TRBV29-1	CSTWTSTDTQYF	TGCAGCACCTGGACTTCCACAGATACGCAGTATTTT
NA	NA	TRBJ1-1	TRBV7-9	CASSFVFGNTEAFF	TGTGCCAGCAGCTTCGTTTTTGGCAACACTGAAGCTTTCTTT
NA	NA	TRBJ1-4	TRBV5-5	CASSLLFLTEVPNEKLFF	TGTGCCAGCAGCTTGCTGTTCCTAACGGAGGTACCTAATGAAAAACTGTTTTTT
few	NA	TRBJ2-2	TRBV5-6	CASNFRGRTGELFF	TGTGCCAGCAATTTCCGGGGGAGAACCGGGGAGCTGTTTTTT
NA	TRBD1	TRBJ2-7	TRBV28	CASSLSGGASYEQYF	TGTGCCAGCAGTTTATCAGGGGGCGCCTCCTACGAGCAGTACTTC
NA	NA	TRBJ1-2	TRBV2	CASRDRRANYGYTF	TGTGCCAGCAGAGACAGGAGAGCTAACTATGGCTACACCTTC
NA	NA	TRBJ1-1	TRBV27	CASSEIHGLEAFF	TGTGCCAGCAGCGAAATACACGGACTTGAAGCTTTCTTT
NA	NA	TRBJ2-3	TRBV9	CASSEGLDKADTQYF	TGTGCCAGCAGCGAGGGACTCGATAAAGCAGATACGCAGTATTTT
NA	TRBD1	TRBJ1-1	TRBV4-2	CASSQPGQGARAEAFF	TGTGCCAGCAGCCAACCTGGACAGGGGGCGAGGGCTGAAGCTTTCTTT